The present T cell receptor (beta chain) was sequenced within a study of cytomegalovirus exposure and HLA in healthy donors. Study findings and constraints: Researchers reported in a later analysis that a missense DCLRE1C variant was tied to TCR beta V- and J-gene trimming.

All the people who gave samples were healthy bone marrow donors. Primers included in the PCR were 60 Vbeta and 13 Jbeta primers. Repertoires were generated with immunoSEQ multiplex PCR, while TCRdb's copy carries only in-frame clones and drops some. The sample includes 130,000 or so clones. Germline V gene lookup returns CDR1 SGHRS and CDR2 YFSETQ. Trimming cost V 4 bases and J 2 bases; bases outside gene matches: 5. The CDR3 sequence is 15 residues long. Worth noting for this clone: Its antigen is currently unknown.

This chain joins TRBV5-1 and TRBJ2-5; 10 bases map to TRBD1. The TCR comes from a woman between 40 and 50 years old in good health and CMV-seronegative. The sequenced material came from PBMCs. CDR3 sequence (DNA): TGCGCCAGCAGCGGGACAGGGGAGATACAAGAGACCCAGTACTTC. Translated, it gives CASSGTGEIQETQYF.